One sample yielded the 12 T cell receptor beta chains listed below, sequenced in a study of Ad26.COV2.S vaccination and SARS-CoV-2 variants. Only in-frame clones appear in the TCRdb table, and some are missing; sequencing was by immunoSEQ multiplex PCR. The sample has around 300,000 clones, roughly 89% seen once. Described treatment: over 15 received Ad26.COV2.S at low or high dose, single or two shots; several received placebo; per-sample allocation not given. The study sampled participants on day 63 after the first vaccine or placebo injection. The sequences come from peripheral blood, collected in a trial of Ad26.COV2.S vaccine versus placebo. The receptor set was obtained from a person between 18 and 60 years old who received the Ad26.COV2.S COVID-19 vaccine or a placebo.

V gene TRBV9 combines with J gene TRBJ1-6, with 8 bases lining up with TRBD1. The CDR3 runs 16 residues. J was trimmed by 5 bases and V by 3 bases; bases with no gene match: 7. Germline V gene data show CDR1 as SGDLS and CDR2 as YYNGEE. The CDR3 bases are TGTGCCAGCAGCGAAGGACAGGGAAAAGATAATTCACCCCTCCACTTT. Protein product: CASSEGQGKDNSPLHF. The complete variable domain, with remaining parts taken from reference TRBV9 and TRBJ1-6, reads DSGVTQTPKHLITATGQRVTLRCSPRSGDLSVYWYQQSLDQGLQFLIQYYNGEERAKGNILERFSAQQFPDLHSELNLSSLELGDSALYFCASSEGQGKDNSPLHFGNGTRLTVT.

The chain uses TRBV12-5 and TRBJ1-2; D is unresolved. The V gene lost 6 bases and the J gene lost 7 bases, with 15 bases spanning the gap. Germline V CDR1 and CDR2: LGHNT, FRNRAP. The CDR3 has 13 residues. The CDR3 nucleotides read TGTGCTAGTGGCTTAGACAAGCTCAGTGGCTACACCTTC. As protein: CASGLDKLSGYTF.

The gene calls are TRBV7-3 and TRBJ2-3, with D perhaps matching TRBD1 (6 bases). Trimming cost V 2 bases and J 0 bases, with 9 bases left between them. This CDR3 has 15 amino acids. Germline lookup yields CDR1 SGHTA and CDR2 FQGTGA. The DNA of the CDR3 is TGTGCCAGCAGCTTACAGGGGCCTAGCACAGATACGCAGTATTTT. Protein product: CASSLQGPSTDTQYF.

The V gene is TRBV6-1, the J gene TRBJ1-2; no reliable D call. CDR3 length: 15 residues. Germline CDR1 and CDR2: MNHNS and SASEGT. Trimming took 0 bases from V and 0 from J, leaving 8 bases between them. The CDR3 DNA reads TGTGCCAGCAGTGAAGCAAACTCAGCTAACTATGGCTACACCTTC. Translation gives CASSEANSANYGYTF.

The chain employs TRBV6-2 or TRBV6-3 and TRBJ2-1, with TRBD2 identical over 8 bases. Germline CDR1 MNHEY, CDR2 SVGEGT. This CDR3 contains 17 residues. V was pared by 2 bases and J by 7 bases, with 13 bases of the junction left unmatched. This CDR3 reads CASSYAWTSPNRNEQFF. The CDR3 nucleotides are TGTGCCAGCAGTTACGCTTGGACTAGCCCTAACCGAAATGAGCAGTTCTTC.

V is TRBV28 and J is TRBJ1-1; 8 nucleotides agree with TRBD1. The junction had 9 bases not matched to a gene; V was cut back by 5 bases and J by 4 bases. The CDR3 is made up of 15 amino acids. CDR1 MDHEN and CDR2 SYDVKM come from the germline V gene. The CDR3 DNA reads TGTGCCAGCAGTGCGGACAGGGTTTCGGGCACTGAAGCTTTCTTT. Its translation is CASSADRVSGTEAFF.

V gene TRBV5-1 combines with J gene TRBJ2-1; 9 positions agree with TRBD1. Germline V gives CDR1 SGHRS, CDR2 YFSETQ. J gave up 14 bases and V 4 bases, and 10 bases lay outside the gene matches. This CDR3 contains 13 residues. Here the CDR3 reads CASSQPGTGTEFF. The CDR3, as DNA: TGCGCCAGCAGCCAACCCGGGACAGGGACCGAGTTCTTC.

V and J are TRBV24-1 and TRBJ2-5; D gene ambiguous. Per germline, CDR1 KGHDR and CDR2 SFDVKD. The V end lost 0 bases, the J end lost 2 bases, and 12 bases lay between the germline ends. The CDR3 extends over 16 amino acids. The CDR3 DNA sequence: TGTGCCACCAGTGATTTGCAACTGGACGGGCAAGAGACCCAGTACTTC. Its protein is CATSDLQLDGQETQYF.

J is TRBJ2-2 and V is TRBV4-2; D remains unclear. This CDR3 contains 16 residues. Germline V gene lookup returns CDR1 LGHNA and CDR2 YNFKEQ. With 1 base removed from V and 2 bases from J, the gap between germline ends came to 11 bases. CDR3 amino acids: CASSQVPTVNTGELFF. The CDR3 bases are TGTGCCAGCAGCCAAGTCCCTACCGTTAACACCGGGGAGCTGTTTTTT.

The V and J genes are TRBV6-5 and TRBJ1-6; D is unclear. The germline V and J ends were trimmed by 8 bases and 4 bases, with 12 bases remaining between them. This CDR3 has 14 amino acids. Germline V CDR1 and CDR2: MNHEY, SVGAGI. The CDR3 region has the DNA TGTGCCAGCTCCGAGGCGTTTTATAATTCACCCCTCCACTTT. It translates to CASSEAFYNSPLHF.

This chain uses TRBV11-2 with TRBJ2-7, with 7 positions matching TRBD1. Germline CDR1 and CDR2: SGHAT and FQNNGV. V trimming: 5 bases; J trimming: 1 base; junction bases outside the gene matches: 11. The CDR3 sequence is 16 residues long. For the CDR3, the DNA is TGTGCCAGCAGCAGCATCGGGATGGGACAGTCCTACGAGCAGTACTTC. Encoded protein: CASSSIGMGQSYEQYF.

The rearrangement uses TRBV10-3 and TRBJ2-3; D possibly corresponds to TRBD2 (6 bases). Trimming pared 11 bases from V and 6 bases from J, leaving 18 bases between. Germline CDR1 is ENHRY and CDR2 is SYGVKD. The CDR3 totals 13 residues. In DNA form, the CDR3 reads TGTGCCGTGCGGGGAGCCGTGGGGGATACGCAGTATTTT. Protein product: CAVRGAVGDTQYF.